This T cell receptor beta chain was observed in a study of cytomegalovirus exposure and HLA in healthy donors. Overall study: Researchers previously reported finding roughly 120 million unique TCR beta sequences from approximately 200 million T cells. Among the approximately 400 donors who were genotyped, about 80% fell in the genetic ancestry cluster that is associated with self-reported Caucasian donors.

Broader study findings: Presence/absence analyses supposed approximately even sequencing depth among donors.

The ends lost 3 bases at V and 4 bases at J; junction bases unmatched: 3. The CDR3 totals 14 residues. Germline V gene data show CDR1 as KGHSH and CDR2 as LQKENI. To note about this clone: Its target is unknown.

Donors showed nominal health when sampled, although they likely had unrecorded immune exposures. PCR was performed using 60 Vbeta and 13 Jbeta primers. Data came from immunoSEQ multiplex PCR; TCRdb stores just in-frame clones and leaves some out. The table has fewer than 250,000 clones, approximately 80% seen once. The sequence was obtained from a male donor in good health and CMV-seronegative. The rearrangement links TRBV18 to TRBJ1-5; 7 positions agree with TRBD1. Source material: PBMCs. The CDR3: CASSPPTGNQPQHF. The CDR3 region has the DNA TGTGCCAGCTCACCTCCGACAGGGAATCAGCCCCAGCATTTT.